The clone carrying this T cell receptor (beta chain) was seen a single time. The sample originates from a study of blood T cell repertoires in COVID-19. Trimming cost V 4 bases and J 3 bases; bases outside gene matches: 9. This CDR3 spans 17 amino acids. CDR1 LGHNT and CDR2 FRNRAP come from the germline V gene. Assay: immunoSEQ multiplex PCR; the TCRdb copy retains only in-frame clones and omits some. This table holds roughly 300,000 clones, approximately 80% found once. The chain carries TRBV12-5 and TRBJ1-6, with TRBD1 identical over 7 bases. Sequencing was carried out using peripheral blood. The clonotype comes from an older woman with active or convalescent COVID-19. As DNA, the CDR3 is TGTGCTAGTGGTTCTCCTCAACAGGGGATCTATAATTCACCCCTCCACTTT. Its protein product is CASGSPQQGIYNSPLHF.